This T cell receptor (beta chain) was documented in a study of cytomegalovirus exposure and HLA in healthy donors. Study-level information: The approximately 130 validation repertoires and the approximately 630 first-cohort repertoires shared a platform, a later analysis reported. Overall study findings and caveats: Per published reports, the classifier diagnosed cytomegalovirus status with high specificity and sensitivity. First-cohort TCR clusters tended to co-occur in the roughly 130 validation repertoires, a later analysis found.

The donors were in the 120-subject validation cohort, distinct from the approximately 730-subject first cohort. Comment on this clone: What it binds is not known.

This table comes from immunoSEQ multiplex PCR, and its TCRdb copy is limited to in-frame clones, with some not included. The table has roughly 150,000 clones, about 86% seen once. This CDR3 comprises 14 residues. Germline-derived CDR1 and CDR2 are SGHRS and YFSETQ. V lost 4 bases, J lost 1 base, and 12 bases lay in between. This rearrangement joins TRBV5-1 to TRBJ2-7, with a possible D match to TRBD1 (6 bases). Material: PBMCs. This TCR was sampled from a woman in her twenties or thirties in good health and CMV-seronegative. CDR3: CASSRTERSYEQYF. CDR3 nucleotide sequence: TGCGCCAGCAGCAGGACAGAAAGGTCCTACGAGCAGTACTTC.